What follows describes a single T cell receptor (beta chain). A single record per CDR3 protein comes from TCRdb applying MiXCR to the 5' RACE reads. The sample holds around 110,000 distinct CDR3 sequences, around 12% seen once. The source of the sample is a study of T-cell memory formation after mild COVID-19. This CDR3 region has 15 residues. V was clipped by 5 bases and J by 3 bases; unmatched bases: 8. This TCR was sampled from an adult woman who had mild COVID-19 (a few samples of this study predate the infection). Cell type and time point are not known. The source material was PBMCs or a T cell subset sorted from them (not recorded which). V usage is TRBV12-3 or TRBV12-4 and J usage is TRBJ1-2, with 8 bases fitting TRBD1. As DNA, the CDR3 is TGTGCCAGCAGTCCCTATAAGACAGGGGACTATGGCTACACCTTC. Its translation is CASSPYKTGDYGYTF.